This TCR beta chain came from a study of cytomegalovirus exposure and HLA in healthy donors. PCR amplification relied on 60 Vbeta primers (plus 13 Jbeta primers). The table came from immunoSEQ multiplex PCR; TCRdb's copy has only in-frame clones and leaves some out. The sample carries around 160,000 clones, approximately 88% recorded once. This clone was counted a single time. Its antigen is currently unknown. This CDR3 spans 14 amino acids. The V and J ends lost 4 bases and 9 bases respectively, with 16 bases between them. Germline CDR1 SGHNT, CDR2 YENEEA. General study points: Several of the most significant clusters appeared linked to common viral pathogens, based on a later analysis. The authors later found HLA-associated TCR beta chains more clonally expanded than equally common others. For TCR beta chains, V- and J-gene trimming was later linked to a missense DCLRE1C variant.

Every donor was a healthy person donating bone marrow. This receptor was obtained from a woman aged 18-35 years in good health and CMV-seronegative. Sequenced input: PBMCs. J is TRBJ1-5 and V is TRBV11-3, with D tentatively TRBD1 (6 bases). The CDR3 is CASSSQQGRVPQHF. The CDR3 DNA reads TGTGCCAGCAGCTCTCAACAGGGAAGGGTGCCCCAGCATTTT. Together with reference TRBV11-3 and TRBJ1-5, the CDR3 gives the full variable domain: EAGVVQSPRYKIIEKKQPVAFWCNPISGHNTLYWYLQNLGQGPELLIRYENEEAVDDSQLPKDRFSAERLKGVDSTLKIQPAELGDSAVYLCASSSQQGRVPQHFGDGTRLSIL.